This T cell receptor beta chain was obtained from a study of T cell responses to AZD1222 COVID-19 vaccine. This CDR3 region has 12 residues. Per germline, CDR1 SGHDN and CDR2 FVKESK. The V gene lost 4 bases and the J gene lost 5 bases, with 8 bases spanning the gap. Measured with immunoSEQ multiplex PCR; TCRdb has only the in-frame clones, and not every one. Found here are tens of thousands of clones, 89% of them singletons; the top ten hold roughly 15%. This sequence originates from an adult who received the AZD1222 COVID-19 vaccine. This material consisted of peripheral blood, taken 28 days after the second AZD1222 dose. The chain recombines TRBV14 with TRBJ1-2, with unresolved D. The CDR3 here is CASSLYLYGYTF. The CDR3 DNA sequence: TGTGCCAGCAGCCTGTACCTTTATGGCTACACCTTC.